This T cell receptor beta chain stems from a study of cytomegalovirus exposure and HLA in healthy donors. Whole-study results and caveats: Cytomegalovirus association was listed for around 180 TCR beta chains.

To note about this clone: The antigen is not known.

The donors gave bone marrow, and they were healthy. The PCR used 60 Vbeta and 13 Jbeta primers. Repertoires were generated with immunoSEQ multiplex PCR, while TCRdb's copy carries only in-frame clones and drops some. This sample's table has 50,000 to 75,000 clones. CDR3 size: 11 residues. Trimming removed 1 base from V and 8 bases from J, with 8 bases in between. Germline V lookup: CDR1 SQVTM, CDR2 ANQGSEA. Sequenced material: PBMCs. The chain couples TRBV29-1 to TRBJ1-2; maybe TRBD1 (5 bases). This clonotype was sampled from a woman aged 18-35 years in good health and CMV-seronegative. In DNA form, the CDR3 reads TGCAGCGTTGAAGCAGGGTCCGGCTACACCTTC. It codes for CSVEAGSGYTF.